The source of this T cell receptor (beta chain) is a study of OX40 agonist ivuxolimab in advanced cancers. Study-level information: Aged about 20 to 80 with a mean of about 63 years, they were 82.7% male.

Any history of autoimmune disease or systemic immunosuppression disqualified patients. Blood samples were obtained at baseline, cycle 4 day 1, and cycle 7 day 1. TCRdb's table, derived via immunoSEQ multiplex PCR, lists solely in-frame clones and lacks some. The sample carries 26,000 or so clones, 70% to 90% recorded once. The CDR3 loop spans 17 amino acids. V was pared by 0 bases and J by 5 bases, with 9 bases of the junction left unmatched. The germline gives CDR1 SGHRS, CDR2 YFSETQ. Whole-study results and caveats: Antigen targets of the expanded peripheral T cells went undetermined.

Points on this clone: Its antigen is not identified.

V gene TRBV5-1 combines with J gene TRBJ1-2; the match to TRBD1 covers 11 bases. The specimen comprised CD4+ or CD8+ T cells sorted from blood, sampled in a trial of the OX40 agonist ivuxolimab. This receptor was identified in an adult with an advanced solid tumor such as melanoma, head and neck, liver or kidney cancer. The CDR3 sequence: CASSLAGQGARKYGYTF. The DNA of the CDR3 is TGCGCCAGCAGCTTGGCCGGACAGGGGGCGCGGAAGTATGGCTACACCTTC.